This T cell receptor beta chain was documented in a study of regulatory T cells in long-lasting Graves disease. The germline CDR1 and CDR2 sequences are MNHEY and SMNVEV (reference sequence). V lost 4 bases, J lost 1 base, and 7 bases lay in between. CDR3 size: 14 residues. This sample's time point: newly diagnosed GD, antithyroid drugs for less than 3 months. PBMC-derived RNA was used for the TCR library. Graves' disease was diagnosed by American Thyroid Association guidelines. Study-wide results and caveats: Examination was confined to peripheral blood, excluding thyroid tissue.

This clonotype was found many times. The antigen is undetermined. Arm-PCR of CDR3 regions and iRepertoire HTBI primers were the basis on which TCR beta libraries were built. MiXCR was run by TCRdb on the multiplex PCR reads, yielding one entry per CDR3 protein. Of 400,000 to 450,000 distinct CDR3 sequences detected, under 15% appear once; the ten largest clones hold about a sixth. The same data also went into a second study, on T cells in Graves' hyperthyroidism and ophthalmopathy. In that study: A model using 13 V-J features told ophthalmopathy apart from stable hyperthyroidism. Prediction of ophthalmopathy progression came a median roughly 6.4 months pre-onset.

The source material was peripheral blood mononuclear cells (PBMCs), sampled at new diagnosis, from a patient treated with antithyroid drugs. The receptor comes from a woman in her thirties with Graves disease. The J gene is TRBJ2-2, the V gene TRBV27, with D unresolved. CDR3: CASSSVRNTGELFF. The CDR3 coding sequence is TGTGCCAGCAGTTCGGTGAGGAACACCGGGGAGCTGTTTTTT.